The clone carrying this T cell receptor beta chain has at least ten counts. What it recognizes is unknown. V lost 4 bases to trimming and J lost 9 bases; unmatched junction nucleotides: 6. Germline V gene lookup returns CDR1 SGDLS and CDR2 YYNGEE. The CDR3 has 15 amino acids. In the library, individual cDNA molecules carried attached unique molecular identifiers. TCRdb called the 5' RACE reads again in MiXCR, with one record for every CDR3 protein. Here the sample spans approximately 76,000 distinct CDR3 sequences, over 10% being singletons. The sample belongs to a study of early T cells in non-severe SARS-CoV-2 infection. Across the whole study: Unsorted whole-blood RNA was sequenced in bulk, leaving chains unpaired. Study-level points and caveats: A preference for anti-spike CD8 responses marked VDJdb matching, which missed private and CD4 specificities.

This clonotype was obtained from an adult who was a healthcare worker with PCR-confirmed SARS-CoV-2 infection or an uninfected control (not recorded which). This chain uses TRBV9 with TRBJ2-1, with TRBD2 identical over 14 bases. The sample comprised whole blood. This CDR3 is CASSLGLAGGTEQFF. The CDR3 nucleotides read TGTGCCAGCAGCCTTGGACTAGCGGGAGGAACTGAGCAGTTCTTC.